The rows below give T cell receptor beta chains drawn from one sample of a study of cytomegalovirus exposure and HLA in healthy donors. Sequenced by immunoSEQ multiplex PCR; TCRdb stores in-frame clones only, minus some. This table holds 100,000 to 150,000 clones, around 66% found once. Sequencing used PBMCs. These receptors all stem from a woman in her thirties or forties in good health and CMV-seropositive. Both conserved end residues are part of each CDR3. A D gene is named only where the DNA matches it firmly. Not all rows give a size; the values are once, few, many and, for expanded clones, a class.

clone size: -; D gene: TRBD2; V gene: TRBV4-2; J gene: TRBJ2-1; CDR3 protein: CASSGARGGGDNEQFF; CDR3 DNA: TGTGCCAGCAGCGGGGCCCGGGGCGGGGGGGACAATGAGCAGTTCTTC
clone size: -; D gene: -; V gene: TRBV19; J gene: TRBJ2-2; CDR3 protein: CASAPYPSNTGELFF; CDR3 DNA: TGTGCCAGCGCCCCCTACCCCTCGAACACCGGGGAGCTGTTTTTT
clone size: -; D gene: -; V gene: TRBV29-1; J gene: TRBJ1-2; CDR3 protein: CSVGISGGYTF; CDR3 DNA: TGCAGCGTTGGGATTTCGGGTGGCTACACCTTC
clone size: -; D gene: TRBD1; V gene: TRBV27; J gene: TRBJ1-6; CDR3 protein: CASSMKTGVNSPLHF; CDR3 DNA: TGTGCCAGCAGTATGAAGACAGGGGTCAATTCACCCCTCCACTTT
clone size: -; D gene: -; V gene: TRBV28; J gene: TRBJ2-7; CDR3 protein: CASRLGGPTYEQYF; CDR3 DNA: TGTGCCAGCAGACTAGGAGGACCCACCTACGAGCAGTACTTC
clone size: -; D gene: -; V gene: TRBV5-1; J gene: TRBJ1-2; CDR3 protein: CASSLPTGRETNYGYTF; CDR3 DNA: TGCGCCAGCAGCCTCCCCACAGGGAGGGAAACTAACTATGGCTACACCTTC
clone size: -; D gene: -; V gene: TRBV29-1; J gene: TRBJ2-2; CDR3 protein: CSVGGRTNTGELFF; CDR3 DNA: TGCAGCGTAGGGGGACGGACTAACACCGGGGAGCTGTTTTTT
clone size: -; D gene: -; V gene: TRBV15; J gene: TRBJ2-7; CDR3 protein: CATSRDRSYEQYF; CDR3 DNA: TGTGCCACCAGCAGGGACAGATCCTACGAGCAGTACTTC
clone size: -; D gene: -; V gene: TRBV7-2; J gene: TRBJ1-5; CDR3 protein: CASSLEATEHSNQPQHF; CDR3 DNA: TGTGCCAGCAGCTTAGAGGCGACAGAACATAGCAATCAGCCCCAGCATTTT
clone size: -; D gene: -; V gene: TRBV25-1; J gene: TRBJ2-7; CDR3 protein: CASRGRAWEQYF; CDR3 DNA: TGTGCCAGCAGGGGCCGCGCCTGGGAGCAGTACTTC
clone size: -; D gene: -; V gene: TRBV2; J gene: TRBJ1-6; CDR3 protein: CASIGEGISNSPLHF; CDR3 DNA: TGTGCCAGCATTGGAGAGGGTATCTCTAATTCACCCCTCCACTTT
clone size: -; D gene: -; V gene: TRBV27; J gene: TRBJ1-6; CDR3 protein: CATNMRGAYSPLHF; CDR3 DNA: TGTGCCACCAACATGCGGGGGGCTTATTCACCCCTCCACTTT
clone size: -; D gene: -; V gene: TRBV6-5; J gene: TRBJ1-6; CDR3 protein: CASSSSDSPLHF; CDR3 DNA: TGTGCCAGCAGTTCGTCGGATTCACCCCTCCACTTT
clone size: -; D gene: -; V gene: TRBV9; J gene: TRBJ1-1; CDR3 protein: CASSVTGGDTEAFF; CDR3 DNA: TGTGCCAGCAGCGTCACCGGGGGAGACACTGAAGCTTTCTTT
clone size: -; D gene: -; V gene: TRBV7-3; J gene: TRBJ2-1; CDR3 protein: CASSSLTRDFYNEQFF; CDR3 DNA: TGTGCCAGCAGCTCCCTGACCCGGGATTTCTACAATGAGCAGTTCTTC
clone size: -; D gene: TRBD1; V gene: TRBV5-6; J gene: TRBJ2-6; CDR3 protein: CASSLAGTAQLGGANVLTF; CDR3 DNA: TGTGCCAGCAGCTTGGCCGGGACAGCCCAGCTCGGAGGGGCCAACGTCCTGACTTTC
clone size: few; D gene: TRBD2; V gene: TRBV28; J gene: TRBJ2-5; CDR3 protein: CASSSSGRSPETQYF; CDR3 DNA: TGTGCCAGCAGCTCTAGCGGGAGGTCCCCGGAGACCCAGTACTTC
clone size: -; D gene: -; V gene: TRBV6-6; J gene: TRBJ1-1; CDR3 protein: CASIIPAGQSHTEAFF; CDR3 DNA: TGTGCCAGCATTATACCAGCAGGGCAGAGCCACACTGAAGCTTTCTTT
clone size: -; D gene: -; V gene: TRBV4-2; J gene: TRBJ1-4; CDR3 protein: CASSLGERINEKLFF; CDR3 DNA: TGTGCCAGCAGCCTTGGGGAGAGGATTAATGAAAAACTGTTTTTT
clone size: -; D gene: TRBD1; V gene: TRBV10-1; J gene: TRBJ1-2; CDR3 protein: CASSAGQGDGYTF; CDR3 DNA: TGCGCCAGCAGTGCCGGACAGGGGGATGGCTACACCTTC
clone size: -; D gene: -; V gene: TRBV28; J gene: TRBJ1-6; CDR3 protein: CASSLPQENSPLHF; CDR3 DNA: TGTGCCAGCAGTTTACCACAGGAGAATTCACCCCTCCACTTT
clone size: once; D gene: TRBD2; V gene: TRBV7-3; J gene: TRBJ2-3; CDR3 protein: CASSKGGASTDTQYF; CDR3 DNA: TGTGCCAGCAGCAAGGGAGGGGCTAGCACAGATACGCAGTATTTT
clone size: -; D gene: TRBD2; V gene: TRBV7-3; J gene: TRBJ2-2; CDR3 protein: CASSKPGLRNTGELFF; CDR3 DNA: TGTGCCAGCAGCAAGCCGGGACTAAGGAACACCGGGGAGCTGTTTTTT
clone size: -; D gene: TRBD1; V gene: TRBV19; J gene: TRBJ2-2; CDR3 protein: CASTNQGVRTGELFF; CDR3 DNA: TGTGCCAGTACCAACCAGGGGGTAAGAACCGGGGAGCTGTTTTTT
clone size: -; D gene: -; V gene: TRBV6-1; J gene: TRBJ1-1; CDR3 protein: CASNIGGIAEAFF; CDR3 DNA: TGTGCCAGCAACATCGGAGGGATCGCTGAAGCTTTCTTT
clone size: -; D gene: -; V gene: TRBV28; J gene: TRBJ2-1; CDR3 protein: CASSLAANNEQFF; CDR3 DNA: TGTGCCAGCAGTTTAGCGGCCAACAATGAGCAGTTCTTC
clone size: -; D gene: -; V gene: TRBV9; J gene: TRBJ2-3; CDR3 protein: CASSVLQVGTDTQYF; CDR3 DNA: TGTGCCAGCAGCGTTCTTCAGGTGGGCACAGATACGCAGTATTTT
clone size: -; D gene: -; V gene: TRBV2; J gene: TRBJ2-7; CDR3 protein: CAPPQDYYEQYF; CDR3 DNA: TGTGCCCCCCCCCAGGACTACTACGAGCAGTACTTC
clone size: few; D gene: -; V gene: TRBV10-3; J gene: TRBJ2-7; CDR3 protein: CAISDRDRGTSAYEQYF; CDR3 DNA: TGTGCCATCAGTGATCGGGACAGGGGGACTAGCGCCTACGAGCAGTACTTC
clone size: -; D gene: -; V gene: TRBV5-1; J gene: TRBJ2-5; CDR3 protein: CASTFESAYQETQYF; CDR3 DNA: TGCGCCAGCACCTTTGAGAGTGCGTACCAAGAGACCCAGTACTTC
clone size: few; D gene: -; V gene: TRBV7-9; J gene: TRBJ1-1; CDR3 protein: CASSLAGRELEAFF; CDR3 DNA: TGTGCCAGCAGCTTAGCGGGCAGGGAACTTGAAGCTTTCTTT
clone size: -; D gene: TRBD2; V gene: TRBV7-2; J gene: TRBJ2-7; CDR3 protein: CASSLGTSGSSYEQYF; CDR3 DNA: TGTGCCAGCAGCTTAGGGACTAGCGGGAGCTCCTACGAGCAGTACTTC
clone size: -; D gene: -; V gene: TRBV11-3; J gene: TRBJ2-6; CDR3 protein: CASSFAQVLSGANVLTF; CDR3 DNA: TGTGCCAGCAGCTTTGCACAGGTTCTCTCTGGGGCCAACGTCCTGACTTTC
clone size: -; D gene: -; V gene: TRBV5-1; J gene: TRBJ2-1; CDR3 protein: CASSLEAGYNEQFF; CDR3 DNA: TGCGCCAGCAGCCTGGAGGCAGGTTACAATGAGCAGTTCTTC
clone size: -; D gene: -; V gene: TRBV7-8; J gene: TRBJ1-2; CDR3 protein: CASSLEGGVNYGYTF; CDR3 DNA: TGTGCCAGCAGCTTAGAAGGAGGGGTAAACTATGGCTACACCTTC